These 21 T cell receptor beta chains were all obtained from the same sample, sequenced in a study of Ad26.COV2.S vaccination and SARS-CoV-2 variants. Here immunoSEQ multiplex PCR was the method, and the copy in TCRdb shows in-frame clones only, minus some. Of a few hundred thousand clones in the sample, roughly 90% are singletons; the top ten hold around 5.5%. As for treatment: roughly 19 received Ad26.COV2.S at low or high dose, single or two shots; 5 received placebo; per-sample allocation not given. Specimen acquisition occurred on day 63 following the initial vaccine or placebo injection. The source material was peripheral blood, sampled in a trial of Ad26.COV2.S vaccine versus placebo. The receptors stem from a person aged 18 to 65 who received the Ad26.COV2.S COVID-19 vaccine or a placebo.

The rearrangement links TRBV10-3 to TRBJ1-1; a possible D gene is TRBD1 (5 bases). Per germline, CDR1 ENHRY and CDR2 SYGVKD. The ends were cut back, 10 bases at V and 5 bases at J, with 17 bases in the middle. The CDR3 is made up of 13 amino acids. In DNA form, the CDR3 reads TGTGCCACCGGTCCCAGGGAAGGAACTGAAGCTTTCTTT. Translated: CATGPREGTEAFF.

V is TRBV24-1 and J is TRBJ2-5; 8 nucleotides line up with TRBD1. This CDR3 has 15 amino acids. Trimming took 4 bases from V and 5 from J; bases not matched to a gene: 8. The germline V gene has CDR1 KGHDR and CDR2 SFDVKD. CDR3 sequence: CATSDSQGARETQYF. CDR3 nucleotide sequence: TGTGCCACCAGTGACTCCCAGGGGGCGCGGGAGACCCAGTACTTC.

The rearrangement joins TRBV19 to TRBJ2-7, with D uncertain. Trimming pared 8 bases from V and 0 bases from J, leaving 14 bases between. The length of the CDR3 is 14 residues. Germline assignment: CDR1 LNHDA and CDR2 SQIVND (reference sequence). The CDR3 sequence: CASCESKSSYEQYV. CDR3 bases: TGTGCCAGTTGCGAATCGAAAAGCTCCTACGAGCAGTACGTC.

This clone was observed a few times. The chain carries TRBV9 and TRBJ2-5, with 7 bases fitting TRBD2. J lost 2 bases, V lost 0 bases, and 4 bases had no gene match. Germline CDR1 is SGDLS and CDR2 is YYNGEE. The CDR3 is 15 residues long. DNA of the CDR3: TGTGCCAGCAGCGTAGCGGGGGGAAAACAAGAGACCCAGTACTTC. It encodes CASSVAGGKQETQYF.

The chain recombines TRBV15 with TRBJ1-3; D is unresolved. This CDR3 is built from 14 residues. Trimming shortened V by 1 base and J by 2 bases, and 6 bases separated the two germline ends. The V gene's germline CDR1 is LNHNV and CDR2 YYDKDF (reference sequence). The CDR3 nucleotides read TGTGCCACCAGCAGAGTAGGGCCTGGAAACACCATATATTTT. Its translation: CATSRVGPGNTIYF.

This chain connects TRBV9 to TRBJ1-1; D perhaps matches TRBD1 (5 bases). The CDR3 sequence is 17 residues long. Per the germline V gene, CDR1 is SGDLS and CDR2 is YYNGEE. Trimming stripped 0 bases from V and 0 bases from J, with 15 bases between. CDR3: CASSVEGLEVLNTEAFF. The CDR3 DNA reads TGTGCCAGCAGCGTAGAGGGGTTGGAGGTCCTGAACACTGAAGCTTTCTTT.

This clone was found a few times. The V call is TRBV12-3 or TRBV12-4, the J call TRBJ1-3; TRBD1 might be the D (6 bases). V gave up 4 bases and J gave up 3 bases, with 7 bases separating them. CDR3 size: 13 residues. CDR3 region: CASSSGVGNTIYF. CDR3 sequence (DNA): TGTGCCAGCAGTTCAGGGGTTGGAAACACCATATATTTT.

The chain couples TRBV29-1 to TRBJ1-3; tentatively, D is TRBD1 (5 bases). CDR3 length equals 13 residues. V dropped 6 bases and J dropped 0 bases, with 9 bases sitting between them. CDR1 SQVTM and CDR2 ANQGSEA come from the germline V gene. The CDR3 nucleotides read TGCAGCGTGGGGGGTCCCTCTGGAAACACCATATATTTT. Its translation: CSVGGPSGNTIYF.

The rearrangement uses TRBV7-2 and TRBJ1-4; D possibly corresponds to TRBD1 (6 bases). Germline lookup yields CDR1 SGHTA and CDR2 FQGNSA. The CDR3 runs 17 residues. Trimming pared 1 base from V and 9 bases from J, leaving 21 bases between. In DNA form, the CDR3 reads TGTGCCAGCAGCTTAGGCAGGGGTTACCCGGAAATTCAAAAACTGTTTTTT. As protein: CASSLGRGYPEIQKLFF.

This clone was seen only a few times. This chain connects TRBV27 to TRBJ1-5, with 7 bases fitting TRBD1. CDR1 and CDR2 (germline): MNHEY, SMNVEV (reference sequence). CDR3 size: 15 residues. Unmatched junction bases numbered 6, after V lost 5 bases and J lost 2 bases. In DNA form, the CDR3 reads TGTGCCAGCAGTGTGACAGGGATCCGCAATCAGCCCCAGCATTTT. It is translated as CASSVTGIRNQPQHF.

The J gene is TRBJ1-1, the V gene TRBV12-3 or TRBV12-4; D not certain. There are 13 residues in the CDR3. V was clipped by 3 bases and J by 2 bases, with 7 bases between them. CDR3 sequence: CASSLQSNTEAFF. In DNA form, the CDR3 reads TGTGCCAGCAGTTTGCAGTCAAACACTGAAGCTTTCTTT.

The rearrangement joins TRBV6-2 or TRBV6-3 to TRBJ2-5, with D perhaps TRBD1 (6 bases). The germline CDR1 and CDR2 sequences are MNHEY and SVGEGT. Trimming pared 4 bases from V and 6 bases from J, leaving 15 bases between. The CDR3 totals 14 residues. CDR3 region: CASSSTGTLKTQYF. The CDR3 nucleotides are TGTGCCAGCAGTTCTACCGGGACATTAAAGACCCAGTACTTC.

The rearrangement links TRBV18 to TRBJ2-7, with 8 bases lining up with TRBD2. CDR3 length: 19 amino acids. V gave up 2 bases and J gave up 0 bases; unmatched junction bases: 15. Germline loops: CDR1 KGHSH, CDR2 LQKENI. The CDR3 region is CASSPRELADPISSYEQYV. The CDR3 bases are TGTGCCAGCTCACCAAGGGAACTAGCGGATCCCATCAGCTCCTACGAGCAGTACGTC.

The rearrangement joins TRBV18 to TRBJ2-3; a possible D gene is TRBD2 (6 bases). The CDR3 consists of 17 residues. Germline V gene sequence: CDR1 KGHSH, CDR2 LQKENI. Deletions cut 6 bases from V and 2 bases from J, with 21 bases between. As DNA, the CDR3 is TGTGCCAGCTCTCCAGCTCTAGCGCGAAGAGTCACAGATACGCAGTATTTT. This codes for CASSPALARRVTDTQYF.

The rearrangement uses TRBV11-2 and TRBJ2-2; D possibly uses TRBD1 or TRBD2 (6 bases each). Germline V gives CDR1 SGHAT, CDR2 FQNNGV. The CDR3 spans 14 residues. V was pared by 2 bases and J by 6 bases, with 10 bases between. As DNA, the CDR3 is TGTGCCAGCAGCTTATTGGAGGGGGCCGGGGAGCTGTTTTTT. Protein product: CASSLLEGAGELFF.

V and J are TRBV12-3 or TRBV12-4 and TRBJ1-1, with D hard to call. This CDR3 has 13 amino acids. The ends were cut back, 3 bases at V and 7 bases at J, with 12 bases in the middle. The CDR3 coding sequence is TGTGCCAGCAGTTTTAGAACAGATCTTGAAGCTTTCTTT. It encodes CASSFRTDLEAFF.

J is TRBJ2-1 and V is TRBV7-9; no reliable D call. V lost 5 bases, J lost 7 bases, and 30 bases lay in between. Germline V gene sequence: CDR1 SEHNR, CDR2 FQNEAQ (reference sequence). CDR3 length equals 19 residues. The CDR3 protein is CASSSLIPRLITEINEQFF. CDR3 coding DNA: TGTGCCAGCAGCAGCTTAATCCCGCGGCTCATAACCGAAATAAATGAGCAGTTCTTC.

The chain links TRBV4-1 to TRBJ2-2; the match to TRBD1 covers 7 bases. Germline V lookup: CDR1 MGHRA, CDR2 YSYEKL. V lost 4 bases and J lost 6; bases outside the gene matches: 2. This CDR3 has 13 amino acids. CDR3 bases: TGCGCCAGCAGCCTTAGGGGGCCCGGGGAGCTGTTTTTT. This encodes CASSLRGPGELFF.

This clone was observed a few times. This rearrangement joins TRBV3-1 (or the pseudogene TRBV3-2) to TRBJ1-1; D is uncertain. The V gene lost 4 bases and the J gene lost 1 base, with 13 bases spanning the gap. The CDR3 loop spans 15 amino acids. Germline V CDR1 and CDR2: LGHDT, YNNKEL (reference sequence). CDR3 coding DNA: TGTGCCAGCAGCCGACAAGGGTCCGGGAACACTGAAGCTTTCTTT. Protein: CASSRQGSGNTEAFF.

The genes are TRBV13 and TRBJ2-1, with 11 bases aligning to TRBD2. The V segment lost 1 base and the J segment 1 base; nucleotides outside the gene matches: 6. This CDR3 contains 18 residues. Germline CDR1 PRHDT, CDR2 FYEKMQ (reference sequence). Written as DNA, the CDR3 is TGTGCCAGCAGCTTAGTTACTAGCGGGGGACGTTCCTACAATGAGCAGTTCTTC. This encodes CASSLVTSGGRSYNEQFF.

The rearrangement links TRBV6-6 to TRBJ2-3; D may be TRBD1 or TRBD2 (5 bases each). Trimming cost V 1 base and J 4 bases, with 12 bases left between them. Germline V lookup: CDR1 MNHNY, CDR2 SVGAGI (reference sequence). The CDR3 spans 15 residues. CDR3 residues: CASSYYGTGADTQYF. For the CDR3, the DNA is TGTGCCAGCAGTTACTACGGGACCGGGGCAGATACGCAGTATTTT.